The 29 T cell receptor beta chains presented below share a single source sample, sequenced in a study of chemoradiotherapy in HPV16-positive cancers. Data came from immunoSEQ multiplex PCR; TCRdb stores just in-frame clones and leaves some out. The table shows about 68,000 clones, with more than 70% occurring only once. The sequencing here drew on blood, taken from a patient who underwent chemoradiotherapy. Receptor source: a human donor with HPV-associated anogenital cancer.

J is TRBJ1-2 and V is TRBV19; 11 bases fit TRBD1. V trimming: 7 bases; J trimming: 4 bases; junction bases outside the gene matches: 14. CDR1 is LNHDA and CDR2 is SQIVND in the germline V gene (reference sequence). The length of the CDR3 is 17 residues. The CDR3 loop reads CASTQGGGQGAVYGYTF. CDR3 DNA sequence: TGTGCCAGTACCCAGGGTGGCGGACAGGGGGCTGTCTATGGCTACACCTTC.

This chain connects TRBV10-3 to TRBJ1-6, with TRBD1 as a possible D gene (5 bases). CDR1 ENHRY and CDR2 SYGVKD come from the germline V gene. This CDR3 has 14 residues. The V end lost 6 bases, the J end lost 7 bases, and 13 bases lay between the germline ends. The CDR3: CAIRPGRTNSPLHF. The CDR3 DNA is TGTGCCATCAGACCGGGACGGACGAATTCACCCCTCCACTTT.

The V and J genes are TRBV5-3 and TRBJ1-1; D not certain. TRBV5-3 is given ORF status, its function remaining uncertain. Trimming took 2 bases from V and 9 from J, leaving 11 bases between them. The CDR3 runs to 12 residues. The CDR3 DNA follows: TGTGCCAGAAGCTTACCGGGCCACCAAGCTTTCTTT. This codes for CARSLPGHQAFF.

For the CDR3, the DNA is TGTGCCAGCAGTCGACGAACCGGGACAGTTCAGCCCCAGCATTTT. As protein: CASSRRTGTVQPQHF. The rearrangement uses TRBV28 and TRBJ1-5; TRBD1 matches at 7 bases. Germline loops: CDR1 MDHEN, CDR2 SYDVKM. V lost 5 bases and J lost 6; bases outside the gene matches: 10. The CDR3 length is 15 residues.

This chain uses TRBV6-6 with TRBJ1-1, with D possibly TRBD1 on 5 matching bases. CDR1 and CDR2 from the germline V gene are MNHNY and SVGAGI (reference sequence). Trimming cost V 6 bases and J 5 bases, with 13 bases left between them. The CDR3 runs 13 residues. CDR3 DNA sequence: TGTGCCAGCAGCCTGGGACGGGGTACTGAAGCTTTCTTT. It translates to CASSLGRGTEAFF.

In its sample, this clone was seen a few times. The chain is built from TRBV28 and TRBJ2-1, with TRBD2 identical over 15 bases. Germline V CDR1 and CDR2: MDHEN, SYDVKM. The CDR3 covers 16 residues. Trimming cost V 3 bases and J 6 bases; bases outside gene matches: 3. The DNA for the CDR3 is TGTGCCAGCAGTTTGGTGGGACTAGCGGGAGGCAATGAGCAGTTCTTC. This translates into CASSLVGLAGGNEQFF.

The chain recombines TRBV11-2 with TRBJ1-5; TRBD1 aligns across 9 bases. Germline loops: CDR1 SGHAT, CDR2 FQNNGV. The CDR3 contains 17 residues. J lost 4 bases, V lost 0 bases, and 7 bases had no gene match. In DNA, the CDR3 is TGTGCCAGCAGCTTAGATCCGGGGGGGACAGGGAATCAGCCCCAGCATTTT. It codes for CASSLDPGGTGNQPQHF.

V and J are TRBV7-9 and TRBJ1-1; 7 bases line up with TRBD1. With 5 bases clipped from V and 0 bases from J, the junction kept 6 bases outside the gene matches. Germline-derived CDR1 and CDR2 are SEHNR and FQNEAQ (reference sequence). The CDR3 totals 15 residues. The CDR3 spells CASSPWTGLNTEAFF. CDR3 DNA sequence: TGTGCCAGCAGCCCGTGGACAGGCTTGAACACTGAAGCTTTCTTT.

The chain has TRBV11-2 and TRBJ2-1; 9 nucleotides agree with TRBD1. This CDR3 is 17 amino acids long. Germline V CDR1 and CDR2: SGHAT, FQNNGV. Losses at the gene ends were 1 base for V and 9 bases for J; bases not matched to a gene: 13. The CDR3 DNA sequence: TGTGCCAGCAGCTTAGGGCGAGCGACAGGGGGATTAAGTGAGCAGTTCTTC. It translates to CASSLGRATGGLSEQFF.

The V gene is TRBV6-5, the J gene TRBJ1-1, with TRBD1 matching 8 bases. The CDR3 totals 16 residues. After removal of 1 base from V and 5 bases from J, the junction contained 9 bases not matched to a gene. Per germline, CDR1 MNHEY and CDR2 SVGAGI. The CDR3 region is CASSYYRGTGRTEAFF. The CDR3 DNA reads TGTGCCAGCAGTTACTATAGGGGGACAGGAAGAACTGAAGCTTTCTTT.

CDR3 residues: CASSIERGETQYF. Written as DNA, the CDR3 is TGTGCCAGTAGTATAGAGAGGGGGGAGACCCAGTACTTC. The chain carries TRBV19 and TRBJ2-5, with D perhaps matching TRBD1 (6 bases). CDR1 LNHDA and CDR2 SQIVND come from the germline V gene (reference sequence). Trimming shortened V by 0 bases and J by 5 bases, and 7 bases separated the two germline ends. This CDR3 has 13 residues.

The V gene is TRBV7-3, the J gene TRBJ2-5; no clear D gene. This CDR3 is built from 13 residues. V was trimmed by 3 bases and J by 5 bases, leaving 10 bases between them. CDR1 SGHTA and CDR2 FQGTGA come from the germline V gene. DNA for the CDR3: TGTGCCAGCAGCTTCCGGTTGGGGGAGACCCAGTACTTC. This sequence encodes CASSFRLGETQYF.

The chain couples TRBV6-5 to TRBJ1-2, with 11 bases identical to TRBD1. This CDR3 is 13 amino acids long. Trimming at V came to 6 bases and at J to 9 bases, leaving 6 bases not matched to a gene. CDR1 MNHEY and CDR2 SVGAGI come from the germline V gene. The CDR3 here is CASSPDRGRSYTF. The CDR3 DNA follows: TGTGCCAGCAGCCCGGACAGGGGGCGAAGCTACACCTTC.

The chain joins TRBV19 to TRBJ1-2, with D perhaps TRBD1 (5 bases). The germline V gene has CDR1 LNHDA and CDR2 SQIVND (reference sequence). Trimming shortened V by 1 base and J by 3 bases, and 9 bases separated the two germline ends. This CDR3 comprises 14 residues. The chain's CDR3 is CASSIVRGDYGYTF. The CDR3, as DNA: TGTGCCAGTAGTATAGTCCGGGGGGACTATGGCTACACCTTC.

The chain links TRBV19 to TRBJ2-3, with D uncertain. The CDR3 has 11 residues. V gave up 6 bases and J gave up 2 bases, with 3 bases separating them. CDR1 is LNHDA, CDR2 SQIVND, per germline (reference sequence). The CDR3 spells CASRNTDTQYF. The CDR3 bases are TGTGCCAGTAGGAACACAGATACGCAGTATTTT.

This clone was detected only a few times. The chain is built from TRBV7-9 and TRBJ2-5; 12 bases match TRBD2. The J segment lost 2 bases and the V segment lost 4 bases, leaving 5 bases of the junction unmatched. Germline CDR1 is SEHNR and CDR2 is FQNEAQ (reference sequence). The CDR3 runs to 16 residues. CDR3 in amino acids: CASSSWTSGAQETQYF. In DNA, the CDR3 is TGTGCCAGCAGCTCCTGGACTAGCGGGGCTCAAGAGACCCAGTACTTC.

The chain couples TRBV15 to TRBJ1-5; D is ambiguous. The CDR3 extends over 13 amino acids. V dropped 0 bases and J dropped 5 bases, with 5 bases sitting between them. In germline, CDR1 is LNHNV, CDR2 YYDKDF (reference sequence). The CDR3 here is CATSRDFHQPQHF. DNA for the CDR3: TGTGCCACCAGCAGAGATTTCCATCAGCCCCAGCATTTT.

This chain links TRBV28 with TRBJ1-5, with D unresolved. CDR3 length: 15 amino acids. Trimming shortened V by 5 bases and J by 2 bases, and 13 bases separated the two germline ends. Germline V gene data show CDR1 as MDHEN and CDR2 as SYDVKM. CDR3 DNA sequence: TGTGCCAGCAGTCTTTCGGGAGGCCGCAATCAGCCCCAGCATTTT. Translated, it gives CASSLSGGRNQPQHF.

This clone appeared once. The CDR3 region has the DNA TGTGCCAGCAGCTTAACCAGGGATAGCAATCAGCCCCAGCATTTT. Encoded protein: CASSLTRDSNQPQHF. This chain links TRBV7-8 with TRBJ1-5; maybe TRBD1 (5 bases). This CDR3 region has 15 residues. Trimming pared 2 bases from V and 0 bases from J, leaving 8 bases between. Germline CDR1 is SGHVS and CDR2 is FQNEAQ.

This clone was seen only a few times. The chain is built from TRBV6-1 and TRBJ2-7, with D possibly matching TRBD1 (6 bases). The V end was cut by 6 bases, the J end by 9 bases, with 15 bases between. The CDR3 length is 12 residues. Per germline, CDR1 MNHNS and CDR2 SASEGT. The CDR3 spells CASRLDRKRQYF. DNA for the CDR3: TGTGCCAGCAGGCTAGACAGGAAAAGGCAGTACTTC.

The rearrangement links TRBV20-1 to TRBJ2-3; D is ambiguous. The germline V gene has CDR1 DFQATT and CDR2 SNEGSKA (reference sequence). V was trimmed by 7 bases and J by 6 bases, leaving 11 bases between them. This CDR3 spans 11 amino acids. The CDR3 DNA follows: TGCAGTGTCGCATTGACGGATACGCAGTATTTT. This codes for CSVALTDTQYF.

This clone was seen a single time. The V call is TRBV6-1, the J call TRBJ1-1, with a tentative D call TRBD1 (6 bases). Between the trimmed V and J ends, which lost 2 bases and 2 bases, there was a span of 12 bases. The CDR3 length is 15 residues. Per germline, CDR1 MNHNS and CDR2 SASEGT. CDR3 DNA: TGTGCCAGCAGTGAAATAGGGACACTTAACACTGAAGCTTTCTTT. This gives the protein CASSEIGTLNTEAFF.

CDR3 bases: TGTGCCAGCAGCTTGGAGGCAGGGGGGGCTGAAGCTTTCTTT. Residues: CASSLEAGGAEAFF. The rearrangement links TRBV5-4 to TRBJ1-1; 7 nucleotides match TRBD1. The germline gives CDR1 SGHNT, CDR2 YYREEE (reference sequence). Trimming removed 0 bases from V and 6 bases from J; junction bases left unmatched: 5. The CDR3 covers 14 residues.

The table lists this clone with a count of one. The chain combines TRBV5-1 with TRBJ2-3; 12 bases align to TRBD2. V lost 4 bases and J lost 5; bases outside the gene matches: 11. CDR1 and CDR2 from the germline V gene are SGHRS and YFSETQ. The CDR3 runs 17 residues. CDR3 in amino acids: CASSPLTSGGPRDTQYF. In DNA form, the CDR3 reads TGCGCCAGCAGCCCCTTGACTAGCGGGGGCCCCAGAGATACGCAGTATTTT.

This clone was detected once. The chain combines TRBV7-2 with TRBJ1-2; no reliable D call. This CDR3 contains 14 residues. V lost 2 bases and J 7 bases, leaving 14 bases between the germline ends. Germline V CDR1 and CDR2: SGHTA, FQGNSA. The CDR3 DNA reads TGTGCCAGCAGCTTAAAGTCCCTAAGTGGTGGCTACACCTTC. It encodes CASSLKSLSGGYTF. Based on the CDR3 plus reference TRBV7-2 and TRBJ1-2, the full variable domain is GAGVSQSPSNKVTEKGKDVELRCDPISGHTALYWYRQSLGQGLEFLIYFQGNSAPDKSGLPSDRFSAERTGGSVSTLTIQRTQQEDSAVYLCASSLKSLSGGYTFGSGTRLTVV.

CDR3 region: CASSLGLGGTDTQYF. CDR3 nucleotide sequence: TGTGCCAGCAGCTTGGGCCTAGGGGGGACAGATACGCAGTATTTT. V is TRBV7-3 and J is TRBJ2-3; the D call may be TRBD1 or TRBD2 (6 bases each). The CDR3 totals 15 residues. Between the trimmed V and J ends, which lost 3 bases and 3 bases, there was a span of 13 bases. Germline assignment: CDR1 SGHTA and CDR2 FQGTGA.

The chain links TRBV18 to TRBJ1-1; no firm D call. The germline CDR1 and CDR2 sequences are KGHSH and LQKENI. The CDR3 has 12 amino acids. V lost 6 bases and J lost 6, with 11 bases in between. CDR3 DNA: TGTGCCAGCTCCCGGGAGGTGCCTGAAGCTTTCTTT. Translation gives CASSREVPEAFF.

The chain has TRBV7-9 and TRBJ2-1; D not certain. V shed 2 bases and J shed 0 bases, with 11 bases lying between them. CDR3 length: 16 residues. CDR1 and CDR2 (germline): SEHNR, FQNEAQ (reference sequence). As DNA, the CDR3 is TGTGCCAGCAGCTTATGGCTAGGGAACTCCTACAATGAGCAGTTCTTC. This gives the protein CASSLWLGNSYNEQFF.

V is TRBV6-5 and J is TRBJ2-7; TRBD1 or TRBD2 may be the D gene (5 bases each). CDR3 length: 15 amino acids. Germline assignment: CDR1 MNHEY and CDR2 SVGAGI. The V gene lost 7 bases and the J gene lost 1 base, with 17 bases spanning the gap. CDR3 in amino acids: CASNRRGAGSYEQYF. In DNA form, the CDR3 reads TGTGCCAGCAACAGGCGAGGGGCCGGATCCTACGAGCAGTACTTC.